This is a list of T cell receptor beta chains from one sample in a study of human T cells and chemical hapten exposure. In TCRdb, the RACE reads were re-called with MiXCR into one record per CDR3 protein. The data hold about 250,000 distinct CDR3 sequences, with just under 8% observed a single time. The starting material was whole blood, obtained in connection with sensitization to the hapten diphenylcyclopropenone (DPC). The receptors stem from a man between 18 and 29 years old with alopecia areata. Some clones in this sample may be carry-over from other donors' samples. Each CDR3 is given with its conserved first and last residue. D genes are given only for firm matches. The size field is filled for only some rows; it gives once, few, many or a size class.

D: TRBD1; size: many; J: TRBJ2-1; V: TRBV6-2/TRBV6-3; CDR3: CASSYSISRQGSNEQFF; DNA: TGTGCCAGCAGTTACTCGATTTCCCGACAGGGGAGCAATGAGCAGTTCTTC
D: .; size: .; J: TRBJ2-4; V: TRBV12-3/TRBV12-4; CDR3: CASSRPTGLGNIQYF; DNA: TGTGCCAGCAGTCGTCCGACGGGGCTGGGGAACATTCAGTACTTC
D: .; size: .; J: TRBJ1-1; V: TRBV7-9; CDR3: CASSLDGVGEAFF; DNA: TGTGCCAGCAGCTTAGACGGCGTTGGTGAAGCTTTCTTT
D: .; size: many; J: TRBJ2-3; V: TRBV6-5; CDR3: CASSQRRDTQYF; DNA: TGTGCCAGCAGTCAGCGGCGAGATACGCAGTATTTT
D: .; size: .; J: TRBJ1-1; V: TRBV7-2; CDR3: CASSYTASARNTEAFF; DNA: TGTGCCAGCAGTTATACCGCGTCTGCAAGGAACACTGAAGCTTTCTTT
D: TRBD1; size: few; J: TRBJ1-2; V: TRBV27; CDR3: CASSSGTALANYGYTF; DNA: TGTGCCAGCAGTTCCGGGACAGCCCTAGCCAACTATGGCTACACCTTC
D: .; size: few; J: TRBJ1-2; V: TRBV29-1; CDR3: CSVVAEGGYTF; DNA: TGCAGCGTTGTGGCGGAGGGCGGCTACACCTTC
D: .; size: many; J: TRBJ1-6; V: TRBV25-1; CDR3: CASSPPGRLNSPLHF; DNA: TGTGCCAGCAGTCCACCGGGACGGCTTAATTCACCCCTCCACTTT
D: .; size: many; J: TRBJ1-4; V: TRBV7-9; CDR3: CASFRVPPIMDEKLFF; DNA: TGTGCCAGCTTCCGAGTCCCACCGATTATGGATGAAAAACTGTTTTTT
D: .; size: many; J: TRBJ1-3; V: TRBV27; CDR3: CASSPQPLGNTIYF; DNA: TGTGCCAGCAGTCCCCAGCCTTTAGGGAACACCATATATTTT
D: .; size: few; J: TRBJ1-1; V: TRBV6-1; CDR3: CASTDVRRTAFF; DNA: TGTGCCAGCACAGACGTTCGTCGTACAGCTTTCTTT
D: TRBD1; size: many; J: TRBJ1-2; V: TRBV28; CDR3: CASTPATRQGNTYGYTF; DNA: TGTGCCAGCACCCCGGCAACGAGACAGGGGAACACCTATGGCTACACCTTC
D: .; size: .; J: TRBJ1-1; V: TRBV6-2/TRBV6-3; CDR3: CASSYSRATGGAFF; DNA: TGTGCCAGCAGTTACTCGAGGGCGACGGGGGGAGCTTTCTTT
D: .; size: .; J: TRBJ1-3; V: TRBV4-2; CDR3: CASSQGAGASGNTIYF; DNA: TGTGCCAGCAGCCAAGGGGCGGGGGCATCGGGAAACACCATATATTTT
D: TRBD1; size: .; J: TRBJ1-2; V: TRBV5-1; CDR3: CASSIGTGTDGYTF; DNA: TGCGCCAGCAGCATAGGGACAGGGACGGATGGCTACACCTTC
D: .; size: .; J: TRBJ2-5; V: TRBV5-1; CDR3: CASSSPGGLETQYF; DNA: TGCGCCAGCAGCTCACCAGGGGGGTTAGAGACCCAGTACTTC
D: .; size: .; J: TRBJ2-1; V: TRBV3-1; CDR3: CASSRNLGDEQFF; DNA: TGTGCCAGCAGCCGAAATCTAGGCGATGAGCAGTTCTTC
D: .; size: .; J: TRBJ2-4; V: TRBV5-8; CDR3: CASSLDPTRIQYF; DNA: TGTGCCAGCAGCTTGGATCCGACTAGGATTCAGTACTTC
D: .; size: .; J: TRBJ2-7; V: TRBV29-1; CDR3: CSVGGSPYSYEQYF; DNA: TGCAGCGTTGGGGGGAGCCCGTACTCCTACGAGCAGTACTTC
D: TRBD1; size: many; J: TRBJ2-3; V: TRBV5-1; CDR3: CASSARQGVVGDTQYF; DNA: TGCGCCAGCAGCGCGAGACAGGGGGTAGTAGGGGATACGCAGTATTTT
D: .; size: .; J: TRBJ1-1; V: TRBV3-1; CDR3: CASSQGPGGGEAFF; DNA: TGTGCCAGCAGCCAAGGCCCGGGGGGCGGGGAAGCTTTCTTT
D: TRBD2; size: many; J: TRBJ2-1; V: TRBV20-1; CDR3: CRGDYLDEQFF; DNA: TGCAGGGGGGACTACTTGGATGAGCAGTTCTTC
D: .; size: .; J: TRBJ2-3; V: TRBV6-5; CDR3: CASTLRAGSTDTQYF; DNA: TGTGCCAGCACCCTGCGGGCCGGGAGCACAGATACGCAGTATTTT
D: .; size: few; J: TRBJ1-1; V: TRBV10-3; CDR3: CAIRPGHPNTEAFF; DNA: TGTGCCATCAGGCCGGGACACCCGAACACTGAAGCTTTCTTT
D: .; size: .; J: TRBJ2-2; V: TRBV18; CDR3: CASLQSGGNTGELFF; DNA: TGTGCCAGCCTCCAGTCCGGGGGAAACACCGGGGAGCTGTTTTTT
D: .; size: many; J: TRBJ2-5; V: TRBV24-1; CDR3: CATSDSGEETQYF; DNA: TGTGCCACCAGTGATTCCGGGGAAGAGACCCAGTACTTC
D: .; size: .; J: TRBJ1-2; V: TRBV21-1; CDR3: CASSKLRIRTNYGYTF; DNA: TGTGCCAGCAGCAAGTTAAGGATTAGAACAAACTATGGCTACACCTTC
D: .; size: many; J: TRBJ1-6; V: TRBV2; CDR3: CASSEGLPGLF; DNA: TGTGCCAGCAGTGAAGGACTCCCCGGCCTTTTC
D: TRBD2; size: .; J: TRBJ2-3; V: TRBV7-2; CDR3: CASSKSIAGAGQYF; DNA: TGTGCCAGCAGCAAGAGCATAGCGGGGGCAGGGCAGTATTTT
D: TRBD1; size: .; J: TRBJ1-1; V: TRBV7-9; CDR3: CASSLGDRAFF; DNA: TGTGCCAGCAGCTTGGGGGACAGGGCTTTCTTT
D: .; size: few; J: TRBJ2-3; V: TRBV11-1; CDR3: CASSLSHATGRDTQYF; DNA: TGTGCCAGCAGCTTAAGCCACGCAACGGGGCGGGATACGCAGTATTTT
D: TRBD1; size: many; J: TRBJ1-4; V: TRBV6-2/TRBV6-3; CDR3: CASSHNRGASEKLFF; DNA: TGTGCCAGCAGCCACAACAGGGGAGCAAGTGAAAAACTGTTTTTT
D: .; size: many; J: TRBJ2-2; V: TRBV4-2; CDR3: CASSQPPGARELFF; DNA: TGTGCCAGCAGCCAACCTCCGGGGGCAAGGGAGCTGTTTTTT
D: .; size: few; J: TRBJ2-2; V: TRBV20-1; CDR3: CSARDPRGESGELFF; DNA: TGCAGTGCTAGAGATCCCAGGGGAGAATCCGGGGAGCTGTTTTTT
D: .; size: few; J: TRBJ1-2; V: TRBV7-9; CDR3: CASSNRTVPSNGYTF; DNA: TGTGCCAGCAGCAACAGGACAGTGCCTTCAAATGGCTACACCTTC
D: .; size: many; J: TRBJ2-3; V: TRBV12-3/TRBV12-4; CDR3: CASSMLSVGSTDTQYF; DNA: TGTGCCAGCAGCATGCTCAGCGTGGGTTCCACAGATACGCAGTATTTT
D: .; size: .; J: TRBJ1-2; V: TRBV4-3; CDR3: CASSQETGAVGYTF; DNA: TGCGCCAGCAGCCAAGAGACGGGGGCGGTTGGCTACACCTTC
D: .; size: .; J: TRBJ1-2; V: TRBV6-5; CDR3: CASRETDTPNFYGYTF; DNA: TGTGCCAGCAGAGAAACCGACACGCCGAACTTCTATGGCTACACCTTC
D: .; size: .; J: TRBJ2-5; V: TRBV6-7; CDR3: CASSLPGELYF; DNA: TGTGCCAGCAGTCTCCCGGGGGAGCTTTACTTC
D: TRBD2; size: few; J: TRBJ2-3; V: TRBV4-3; CDR3: CASSQDRGLEADTQYF; DNA: TGCGCCAGCAGCCAAGATAGGGGACTAGAGGCAGATACGCAGTATTTT
D: .; size: few; J: TRBJ1-1; V: TRBV18; CDR3: CASSPQEGRVETEAFF; DNA: TGTGCCAGCTCACCACAAGAGGGACGGGTTGAAACTGAAGCTTTCTTT
D: .; size: few; J: TRBJ2-4; V: TRBV7-2; CDR3: CASSLELGFLYF; DNA: TGTGCCAGCAGCTTAGAATTGGGGTTTCTGTACTTC
D: .; size: .; J: TRBJ2-4; V: TRBV7-2; CDR3: CASSSTLPGKNIQYF; DNA: TGTGCCAGCAGCTCCACGTTGCCGGGCAAAAACATTCAGTACTTC
D: .; size: .; J: TRBJ2-3; V: TRBV27; CDR3: CASSLLGGLSTDTQYF; DNA: TGTGCCAGCAGTTTATTAGGCGGCCTAAGCACAGATACGCAGTATTTT
D: .; size: few; J: TRBJ2-2; V: TRBV10-3; CDR3: CAIGSQFNTGELFF; DNA: TGTGCCATCGGCTCTCAGTTTAACACCGGGGAGCTGTTTTTT
D: TRBD2; size: few; J: TRBJ2-1; V: TRBV5-1; CDR3: CASSMGGNHYNEQFF; DNA: TGCGCCAGCAGCATGGGGGGGAACCACTACAATGAGCAGTTCTTC
D: TRBD1; size: .; J: TRBJ2-7; V: TRBV12-3/TRBV12-4; CDR3: CASTTWDRSYEQYF; DNA: TGTGCCAGCACCACCTGGGACAGGTCATACGAGCAGTACTTC
D: TRBD1; size: .; J: TRBJ1-5; V: TRBV20-1; CDR3: CSARGQGVGQPQHF; DNA: TGCAGTGCTAGAGGACAGGGGGTAGGACAGCCCCAGCATTTT